Each of the 32 T cell receptor beta chains below was sequenced from the same sample in a study of identifying expanded T cells in peripheral blood. The method was immunoSEQ multiplex PCR; TCRdb's version includes in-frame clones alone and lacks a portion of them. In the table there are roughly 130,000 clones, around nine tenths of which are singletons. Sample: blood. These receptor sequences come from a person aged 18 to 70 in good health.

The chain uses TRBV6-5 and TRBJ1-1; no clear D. Between the trimmed V and J ends, which lost 3 bases and 0 bases, there was a span of 11 bases. The CDR3 contains 15 residues. Germline CDR1 and CDR2: MNHEY and SVGAGI. This chain's CDR3 is CASSYSSGLNTEAFF. CDR3 nucleotide sequence: TGTGCCAGCAGTTATTCTTCTGGGTTGAACACTGAAGCTTTCTTT.

V gene TRBV27 combines with J gene TRBJ2-5; D might be TRBD2 (6 bases). Germline V gene lookup returns CDR1 MNHEY and CDR2 SMNVEV (reference sequence). V lost 9 bases and J lost 5, with 13 bases in between. The CDR3 is 12 amino acids. This CDR3 reads CASWDSPETQYF. The CDR3 DNA is TGTGCCAGTTGGGACTCCCCCGAGACCCAGTACTTC.

Regarding this clone: A much bigger clone sits one base away, suggesting this may be a read error. The rearrangement joins TRBV11-1 to TRBJ1-1, with 7 nucleotides matching TRBD1. CDR1 is SGHAT and CDR2 is FQDESV in the germline V gene (reference sequence). V lost 5 bases to trimming and J lost 3 bases; unmatched junction nucleotides: 3. CDR3 length: 13 amino acids. The CDR3 is CASSRQGDTEAFF. In nucleotides, the CDR3 is TGTGCCAGCAGCCGACAGGGCGACACTGAAGCTTTCTTT.

The chain joins TRBV6-5 to TRBJ2-1; 8 bases fit TRBD1. The CDR3 contains 13 residues. Germline V gene lookup returns CDR1 MNHEY and CDR2 SVGAGI. J gave up 9 bases and V 5 bases, and 6 bases lay outside the gene matches. The CDR3 loop is CASSPKTGAEQFF. In DNA, the CDR3 is TGTGCCAGCAGTCCCAAGACAGGGGCTGAGCAGTTCTTC.

The chain has TRBV7-2 and TRBJ1-1, with D uncertain. V lost 0 bases and J lost 0, with 5 bases in between. The CDR3 runs to 14 residues. Germline CDR1 is SGHTA and CDR2 is FQGNSA. CDR3: CASSLARMNTEAFF. In DNA, the CDR3 is TGTGCCAGCAGCTTAGCGAGAATGAACACTGAAGCTTTCTTT.

The chain has TRBV7-8 and TRBJ1-4; 9 positions agree with TRBD1. Germline V lookup: CDR1 SGHVS, CDR2 FQNEAQ. The CDR3 consists of 15 residues. Unmatched junction bases numbered 7, after V lost 3 bases and J lost 8 bases. CDR3 coding DNA: TGTGCCAGCAGCTTTGGACAGGGGAGGAGGGAAAAACTGTTTTTT. It codes for CASSFGQGRREKLFF.

This chain connects TRBV6-5 to TRBJ1-2, with D hard to call. The CDR3 sequence is 13 residues long. CDR1 and CDR2 from the germline V gene are MNHEY and SVGAGI. With 6 bases removed from V and 8 bases from J, the gap between germline ends came to 16 bases. The CDR3 bases are TGTGCCAGCAGCCCCGGGGAGGCGGGAGGCTACACCTTC. Its protein is CASSPGEAGGYTF.

The chain combines TRBV7-8 with TRBJ2-7; D not certain. The V end was cut by 5 bases, the J end by 5 bases, with 7 bases between. Germline assignment: CDR1 SGHVS and CDR2 FQNEAQ. This CDR3 has 11 amino acids. CDR3 in DNA: TGTGCCAGCAGCACTTTGAACGAGCAGTACTTC. Amino acids: CASSTLNEQYF.

This clone was seen only once. The chain has TRBV27 and TRBJ1-4; 9 bases map to TRBD1. CDR1 and CDR2 from the germline V gene are MNHEY and SMNVEV (reference sequence). J gave up 1 base and V 5 bases, and 5 bases lay outside the gene matches. The CDR3 spans 16 residues. In DNA form, the CDR3 reads TGTGCCAGCAGTCCGGGACAGGGTTTAACTAATGAAAAACTGTTTTTT. This translates into CASSPGQGLTNEKLFF.

This clone was observed at least ten times. The chain uses TRBV5-1 and TRBJ2-7; possible D gene TRBD2, 5 bases. Germline CDR1 SGHRS, CDR2 YFSETQ. CDR3 size: 13 residues. Trimming took off 2 bases at V and 2 bases at J, with 8 bases between the two ends. CDR3 residues: CASSFTSAYEQYF. The CDR3 DNA reads as TGCGCCAGCAGCTTTACTAGTGCCTACGAGCAGTACTTC.

V is TRBV10-3 and J is TRBJ2-2; 9 bases are a match to TRBD1. The CDR3 runs to 16 residues. Germline V gene lookup returns CDR1 ENHRY and CDR2 SYGVKD. Unmatched junction bases numbered 13, after V lost 9 bases and J lost 5 bases. Here the CDR3 reads CAIAGTGKASTGELFF. DNA of the CDR3: TGTGCCATAGCCGGGACAGGGAAAGCCTCTACCGGGGAGCTGTTTTTT.

The V and J genes are TRBV5-6 and TRBJ2-7; 8 nucleotides agree with TRBD2. Trimming cost V 0 bases and J 5 bases; bases outside gene matches: 13. Germline V gene sequence: CDR1 SGHDT, CDR2 YYEEEE. This CDR3 region has 17 residues. CDR3 protein: CASSLVLAGTTGDEQYF. The DNA of the CDR3 is TGTGCCAGCAGCTTGGTGTTAGCGGGAACCACGGGCGACGAGCAGTACTTC.

This chain joins TRBV2 and TRBJ1-4; D ambiguous. CDR3 length: 14 amino acids. From germline, CDR1 is SNHLY and CDR2 FYNNEI. The ends were cut back, 5 bases at V and 2 bases at J, with 9 bases in the middle. This chain's CDR3 is CASSPAVTNEKLFF. In DNA, the CDR3 is TGTGCCAGCAGTCCTGCGGTTACTAATGAAAAACTGTTTTTT.

V and J are TRBV7-8 and TRBJ2-3; perhaps TRBD2 as D (6 bases). The V and J ends lost 6 bases and 6 bases respectively, with 16 bases between them. The CDR3 has 14 residues. CDR1 and CDR2 (germline): SGHVS, FQNEAQ. This CDR3 is CASRGTLGTDTQYF. The CDR3 coding sequence is TGTGCCAGCAGGGGGACTCTAGGGACGGATACGCAGTATTTT.

The V call is TRBV6-4, the J call TRBJ2-3, with 13 bases lining up with TRBD2. The trim removed 0 bases at V and 6 bases at J, leaving 6 bases unmatched. The germline V gene has CDR1 MRHNA and CDR2 SNTAGT. The CDR3 extends over 17 amino acids. CDR3 region: CASSDSTSGGAGDTQYF. The CDR3 coding sequence is TGTGCCAGCAGTGACTCCACTAGCGGGGGGGCAGGGGATACGCAGTATTTT.

The CDR3 spells CASSLVAIGLGPDYEQYF. The CDR3 DNA reads as TGTGCCAGCAGCTTAGTAGCTATTGGTTTGGGGCCTGACTACGAGCAGTACTTC. The chain combines TRBV11-2 with TRBJ2-7; perhaps TRBD1 as D (5 bases). Per germline, CDR1 SGHAT and CDR2 FQNNGV. The CDR3 loop spans 18 amino acids. V was pared by 1 base and J by 3 bases, with 22 bases between.

The chain recombines TRBV5-1 with TRBJ2-2; the D gene is possibly TRBD2 (5 bases). Germline lookup yields CDR1 SGHRS and CDR2 YFSETQ. V lost 2 bases, J lost 7 bases, and 18 bases lay in between. This CDR3 spans 16 amino acids. The chain's CDR3 is CASSFTSGVGFGELFF. CDR3 DNA: TGCGCCAGCAGCTTTACCTCCGGGGTCGGTTTCGGGGAGCTGTTTTTT.

The chain employs TRBV2 and TRBJ2-3; D remains unclear. V lost 4 bases, J lost 0 bases, and 8 bases lay in between. The CDR3 is made up of 14 amino acids. The germline CDR1 and CDR2 sequences are SNHLY and FYNNEI. In nucleotides, the CDR3 is TGTGCCAGCAGTGCCAGCGTGAGCACAGATACGCAGTATTTT. This encodes CASSASVSTDTQYF. The full variable domain, rest sourced from reference TRBV2 and TRBJ2-3, is EPEVTQTPSHQVTQMGQEVILRCVPISNHLYFYWYRQILGQKVEFLVSFYNNEISEKSEIFDDQFSVERPDGSNFTLKIRSTKLEDSAMYFCASSASVSTDTQYFGPGTRLTVL.

The chain carries TRBV18 and TRBJ1-1; D is ambiguous. Germline CDR1 reads KGHSH; CDR2 reads LQKENI. CDR3 length: 16 residues. V lost 0 bases and J lost 0, with 11 bases in between. The CDR3 reads CASSPPVVVMNTEAFF. The CDR3, as DNA: TGTGCCAGCTCACCACCGGTTGTGGTCATGAACACTGAAGCTTTCTTT.

This clone was detected ten times or more. This chain uses TRBV9 with TRBJ2-7; 7 bases are shared with TRBD2. V shed 3 bases and J 0 bases; nucleotides not matched to a gene: 3. Germline V CDR1 and CDR2: SGDLS, YYNGEE. The CDR3 runs to 14 residues. CDR3 loop: CASSESGGSYEQYF. CDR3 DNA: TGTGCCAGCAGCGAGTCGGGGGGCTCCTACGAGCAGTACTTC. Combining the CDR3 with reference TRBV9 and TRBJ2-7 gives the whole variable domain DSGVTQTPKHLITATGQRVTLRCSPRSGDLSVYWYQQSLDQGLQFLIQYYNGEERAKGNILERFSAQQFPDLHSELNLSSLELGDSALYFCASSESGGSYEQYFGPGTRLTVT.

This rearrangement joins TRBV5-4 to TRBJ1-1, with D uncertain. V dropped 3 bases and J dropped 0 bases, with 6 bases sitting between them. The CDR3 extends over 13 amino acids. Germline CDR1 is SGHNT and CDR2 is YYREEE (reference sequence). The CDR3 coding sequence is TGTGCCAGCAGCTGGGAAATGAACACTGAAGCTTTCTTT. Its protein product is CASSWEMNTEAFF.

The CDR3 DNA follows: TGTGCCATCAGTGCCAGGACTAGCGGGGGGGTATTTGAGCAGTTCTTC. Translating it yields CAISARTSGGVFEQFF. V and J are TRBV10-3 and TRBJ2-1; 15 bases fit TRBD2. CDR1 ENHRY and CDR2 SYGVKD come from the germline V gene. Losses at the gene ends were 4 bases for V and 9 bases for J; bases not matched to a gene: 7. This CDR3 contains 16 residues.

The DNA for the CDR3 is TGTGCCAGCAGTGAGGTCTGGGGAAGCTCCTACGAGCAGTACTTC. Its translation: CASSEVWGSSYEQYF. The chain combines TRBV6-1 with TRBJ2-7; D remains ambiguous. Germline CDR1 and CDR2: MNHNS and SASEGT. Trimming removed 3 bases from V and 0 bases from J, with 12 bases in between. The CDR3 has 15 residues.

This clone has only one observation. The chain uses TRBV7-6 and TRBJ2-1, with 11 bases matching TRBD1. V was clipped by 5 bases and J by 3 bases; unmatched bases: 6. CDR3 length: 16 amino acids. Germline V gene data show CDR1 as SGHVS and CDR2 as FNYEAQ. The CDR3 sequence: CASSLTGTGGYNEQFF. The CDR3 DNA reads TGTGCCAGCAGCCTTACCGGGACAGGGGGCTACAATGAGCAGTTCTTC.

The table lists this clone with a count of one. The chain couples TRBV27 to TRBJ2-5, with TRBD1 matching 9 bases. This CDR3 is 15 amino acids long. V lost 5 bases, J lost 9 bases, and 13 bases stayed unmatched. The V gene's germline CDR1 is MNHEY and CDR2 SMNVEV (reference sequence). The CDR3 spells CASSLDPGQGRSQYF. The CDR3 nucleotides read TGTGCCAGCAGTCTAGACCCGGGACAGGGACGGTCCCAGTACTTC.

CDR3 sequence (DNA): TGTGCCAGCAGTTTACCCGTACAGAGCCTATTAATGAACACTGAAGCTTTCTTT. Residues: CASSLPVQSLLMNTEAFF. This chain connects TRBV28 to TRBJ1-1; D not resolved. The germline V gene encodes CDR1 MDHEN and CDR2 SYDVKM. The CDR3 length is 18 residues. The V end was cut by 2 bases, the J end by 0 bases, with 19 bases between.

The chain joins TRBV28 to TRBJ2-7; 9 bases match TRBD1. Germline loops: CDR1 MDHEN, CDR2 SYDVKM. V lost 5 bases to trimming and J lost 3 bases; unmatched junction nucleotides: 11. The CDR3 spans 16 residues. The CDR3: CASSTSTGGADYEQYF. In nucleotides, the CDR3 is TGTGCCAGCAGTACCTCTACAGGGGGCGCGGACTACGAGCAGTACTTC.

The rearrangement joins TRBV7-3 to TRBJ2-1; D is undetermined. The CDR3 totals 13 residues. V lost 1 base and J 7 bases, leaving 8 bases between the germline ends. Germline CDR1 and CDR2: SGHTA and FQGTGA. CDR3 coding DNA: TGTGCCAGCAGCTTAAGTTTAGTTAATGAGCAGTTCTTC. Protein product: CASSLSLVNEQFF.

The chain uses TRBV5-4 and TRBJ2-3; 11 bases align to TRBD2. CDR3 length: 16 amino acids. The trim removed 4 bases at V and 0 bases at J, leaving 4 bases unmatched. The germline CDR1 and CDR2 sequences are SGHNT and YYREEE (reference sequence). The chain's CDR3 is CASSLAGGTSTDTQYF. Written as DNA, the CDR3 is TGTGCCAGCAGCCTAGCGGGGGGAACGAGCACAGATACGCAGTATTTT.

The chain is built from TRBV27 and TRBJ2-7; D ambiguous. CDR3 size: 13 residues. Germline CDR1 and CDR2: MNHEY and SMNVEV (reference sequence). With 6 bases removed from V and 2 bases from J, the gap between germline ends came to 11 bases. The CDR3 here is CASSHGRTYEQYF. The CDR3 DNA reads TGTGCCAGCAGCCACGGACGGACCTACGAGCAGTACTTC.

This chain connects TRBV5-1 to TRBJ2-1; D gene unclear. Germline-derived CDR1 and CDR2 are SGHRS and YFSETQ. V was clipped by 7 bases and J by 0 bases, with 8 bases between them. This CDR3 has 13 amino acids. This CDR3 is CASSRSSYNEQFF. The CDR3 nucleotides read TGCGCCAGCTCACGGAGCTCCTACAATGAGCAGTTCTTC.

The V call is TRBV7-2, the J call TRBJ2-2, with D possibly TRBD2 on 5 matching bases. This CDR3 has 16 residues. The ends were cut back, 0 bases at V and 6 bases at J, with 14 bases in the middle. Germline V CDR1 and CDR2: SGHTA, FQGNSA. CDR3 sequence (DNA): TGTGCCAGCAGCTTAGCCGAGCGGTCGGGTGCCGGGGAGCTGTTTTTT. Translated, it gives CASSLAERSGAGELFF.